This entry lists 25 T cell receptor beta chains sequenced from one sample in a study of T cell repertoires in cytomegalovirus infection. TCRdb redid the calling of the reads with MiXCR, one entry per CDR3 protein. Of under 300,000 distinct CDR3 sequences listed, about a sixth are singletons. The material sequenced was CD8+ T cells from PBMCs. These TCRs come from a human donor in good health (CMV status not recorded). Some clones in this sample may be carry-over from other donors' samples.

This clonotype was detected many times. CDR3 sequence (DNA): TGTGCCAGCAGCTCCGGGGGCGGGGGGCCCTGGGAGCTGTTTTTT. This sequence encodes CASSSGGGGPWELFF. J is TRBJ2-2 and V is TRBV7-8, with TRBD2 matching 8 bases. J gave up 9 bases and V 4 bases, and 10 bases lay outside the gene matches. Looked up from germline, CDR1 is SGHVS and CDR2 is FQNEAQ. The CDR3 has 15 amino acids.

This chain links TRBV29-1 with TRBJ1-2, with D perhaps TRBD1 (5 bases). V was trimmed by 2 bases and J by 5 bases, leaving 18 bases between them. The CDR3 extends over 15 amino acids. Germline lookup yields CDR1 SQVTM and CDR2 ANQGSEA. CDR3 in DNA: TGCAGCGTTGAACCGCCCGGGGCCTCAACGTATGGCTACACCTTC. Residues: CSVEPPGASTYGYTF.

This clonotype was observed a few times. This rearrangement joins TRBV19 to TRBJ2-1; weak D call: TRBD2 (7 bases). The germline gives CDR1 LNHDA, CDR2 SQIVND (reference sequence). Trimming removed 4 bases from V and 4 bases from J, with 14 bases in between. CDR3 length: 15 residues. The CDR3 DNA reads TGTGCCAGTAGTACCTCGGGGGGCAGATACAATGAGCAGTTCTTC. Translating it yields CASSTSGGRYNEQFF.

The CDR3 region has the DNA TGTGCCAGCAGTCCCCTAGCGGGGGTTAACAATGAGCAGTTCTTC. Its translation: CASSPLAGVNNEQFF. The chain employs TRBV6-2 or TRBV6-3 and TRBJ2-1; 10 bases match TRBD2. Germline V gene lookup returns CDR1 MNHEY and CDR2 SVGEGT. The CDR3 extends over 15 amino acids. After removal of 5 bases from V and 5 bases from J, the junction contained 6 bases not matched to a gene.

This chain connects TRBV19 to TRBJ2-3, with 8 bases identical to TRBD2. CDR1 LNHDA and CDR2 SQIVND come from the germline V gene (reference sequence). CDR3 length: 14 residues. The V gene end was trimmed by 5 bases and the J gene end by 3 bases; junction bases not matched to a gene: 4. The CDR3, as DNA: TGTGCCAGTAGTCAGCGGGGGTGGACAGATACGCAGTATTTT. Its protein product is CASSQRGWTDTQYF.

This clonotype was counted only a few times. This chain joins TRBV20-1 and TRBJ2-6; D could derive from TRBD1 or TRBD2 (6 bases each). V was trimmed by 5 bases and J by 0 bases, leaving 20 bases between them. Germline CDR1 reads DFQATT; CDR2 reads SNEGSKA (reference sequence). The CDR3 length is 18 residues. The CDR3 DNA reads TGCAGTGCTCCCACCGGCGGGACAACTAGCTCTGGGGCCAACGTCCTGACTTTC. It yields the protein CSAPTGGTTSSGANVLTF.

The V and J genes are TRBV7-9 and TRBJ2-7; 10 bases match TRBD1. V was clipped by 3 bases and J by 2 bases; unmatched bases: 4. The length of the CDR3 is 15 residues. Germline CDR1 reads SEHNR; CDR2 reads FQNEAQ (reference sequence). The CDR3 DNA is TGTGCCAGCAGCTTCAGGACAGGGGGTGCCTACGAGCAGTACTTC. The encoded protein is CASSFRTGGAYEQYF. Combining the CDR3 with reference TRBV7-9 and TRBJ2-7 gives the whole variable domain DTGVSQNPRHKITKRGQNVTFRCDPISEHNRLYWYRQTLGQGPEFLTYFQNEAQLEKSRLLSDRFSAERPKGSFSTLEIQRTEQGDSAMYLCASSFRTGGAYEQYFGPGTRLTVT.

The V and J genes are TRBV7-8 and TRBJ2-7; TRBD1 is a possible D gene (5 bases). The CDR3 length is 14 residues. The germline CDR1 and CDR2 sequences are SGHVS and FQNEAQ. V lost 2 bases to trimming and J lost 2 bases, with 10 bases between them. CDR3 residues: CASSLTLTAYEQYF. In DNA, the CDR3 is TGTGCCAGCAGCTTAACCCTGACAGCCTACGAGCAGTACTTC.

This clonotype has at least ten counts. This chain links TRBV7-8 with TRBJ2-5, with 15 bases identical to TRBD2. This CDR3 has 16 amino acids. Germline V gene sequence: CDR1 SGHVS, CDR2 FQNEAQ. Germline trimming cut 5 bases from V and 3 bases from J; bases unmatched to any gene: 4. CDR3 DNA: TGTGCCAGCAGCAGAAGGACTAGCGGGGGGGAAGAGACCCAGTACTTC. It is translated as CASSRRTSGGEETQYF.

This clonotype was seen only a few times. The chain uses TRBV2 and TRBJ1-1; the match to TRBD1 covers 9 bases. This CDR3 spans 16 amino acids. The V and J ends lost 0 bases and 3 bases, in that order; junction bases with no gene match: 5. From germline, CDR1 is SNHLY and CDR2 FYNNEI. The CDR3 region is CASSEAEGQGDTEAFF. DNA of the CDR3: TGTGCCAGCAGTGAAGCGGAGGGACAGGGAGACACTGAAGCTTTCTTT.

This sequence joins TRBV28 and TRBJ1-6; 8 nucleotides line up with TRBD1. The germline V gene has CDR1 MDHEN and CDR2 SYDVKM. The CDR3 length is 16 residues. The V and J ends lost 7 bases and 3 bases, in that order; junction bases with no gene match: 8. The CDR3 reads CASNYGTGDYNSPLHF. The CDR3 DNA reads TGTGCCAGCAATTACGGGACAGGAGACTATAATTCACCCCTCCACTTT.

This chain uses TRBV4-3 with TRBJ2-3; possible D gene TRBD1, 6 bases. Trimming removed 4 bases from V and 2 bases from J, with 13 bases in between. The CDR3 covers 15 residues. Germline V gene lookup returns CDR1 LGHNA and CDR2 YSLEER. CDR3 region: CASSPTGISTDTQYF. The CDR3 DNA is TGCGCCAGCAGCCCTACAGGGATCTCCACAGATACGCAGTATTTT.

This clonotype was counted many times. The chain uses TRBV28 and TRBJ1-5; a weak D match, TRBD1 (6 bases). V dropped 5 bases and J dropped 1 base, with 9 bases sitting between them. The CDR3 runs to 14 residues. Per the germline V gene, CDR1 is MDHEN and CDR2 is SYDVKM. This chain's CDR3 is CASSRGFSNQPQHF. The CDR3 nucleotides read TGTGCCAGCAGTAGGGGGTTCAGCAATCAGCCCCAGCATTTT.

This clonotype was detected a few times. CDR3 in amino acids: CASSLVSAEEQYF. The DNA of the CDR3 is TGTGCCAGCAGCTTGGTGTCGGCCGAGGAGCAGTACTTC. The chain carries TRBV5-5 and TRBJ2-7; D remains ambiguous. V dropped 0 bases and J dropped 7 bases, with 11 bases sitting between them. CDR3 length: 13 amino acids. Per germline, CDR1 SGHKS and CDR2 YYEKEE (reference sequence).

This chain links TRBV10-2 with TRBJ1-3; no clear D. CDR1 is WSHSY, CDR2 SAAADI, per germline. The V end was cut by 0 bases, the J end by 11 bases, with 8 bases between. The CDR3 runs 12 residues. Written as DNA, the CDR3 is TGCGCCAGCAGTGAGTCCCGGGCCGCCATATATTTT. It is translated as CASSESRAAIYF.

This clonotype turned up a few times. The V gene is TRBV4-3, the J gene TRBJ2-2, with D maybe TRBD1 (5 bases). Trimming took 0 bases from V and 0 from J, leaving 11 bases between them. The germline V gene encodes CDR1 LGHNA and CDR2 YSLEER. The CDR3 is 17 amino acids. The CDR3 bases are TGCGCCAGCAGCCAAGATAGCTGGGGCCCGAACACCGGGGAGCTGTTTTTT. It yields the protein CASSQDSWGPNTGELFF.

The V and J genes are TRBV20-1 and TRBJ2-1, with a tentative D call TRBD2 (7 bases). CDR1 and CDR2 (germline): DFQATT, SNEGSKA (reference sequence). The CDR3 runs to 14 residues. Trimming shortened V by 6 bases and J by 3 bases, and 15 bases separated the two germline ends. The CDR3 sequence: CSARGDTVYNEQFF. CDR3 bases: TGCAGTGCCCGGGGGGACACCGTCTACAATGAGCAGTTCTTC.

This clonotype has a count of ten or more. This chain connects TRBV12-3 or TRBV12-4 to TRBJ1-5; 9 bases are a match to TRBD1. The CDR3 has 21 amino acids. Trimming removed 1 base from V and 2 bases from J; junction bases left unmatched: 18. The CDR3 bases are TGTGCCAGCAGTTTAGGCGGCCCCGTGACAGGGGGATGGCTTGGCAATCAGCCCCAGCATTTT. It encodes CASSLGGPVTGGWLGNQPQHF.

This clonotype was observed many times. This chain links TRBV2 with TRBJ1-2, with D tentatively TRBD1 (6 bases). Germline assignment: CDR1 SNHLY and CDR2 FYNNEI. CDR3 length: 13 residues. The V end lost 7 bases, the J end lost 2 bases, and 11 bases lay between the germline ends. The CDR3 region has the DNA TGTGCCAGCAAGGGGGGCAGAAACTATGGCTACACCTTC. This sequence encodes CASKGGRNYGYTF.

The rearrangement links TRBV5-1 to TRBJ2-1, with 7 bases lining up with TRBD2. CDR3 length: 14 residues. Germline values: CDR1 SGHRS, CDR2 YFSETQ. V lost 0 bases and J lost 9; bases outside the gene matches: 6. The CDR3 loop is CASSLGGAGVEQFF. As DNA, the CDR3 is TGCGCCAGCAGCTTGGGTGGGGCGGGGGTTGAGCAGTTCTTC.

This clonotype was recorded a few times. V gene TRBV5-1 combines with J gene TRBJ1-2, with 9 bases aligning to TRBD1. V lost 4 bases and J lost 5; bases outside the gene matches: 12. Germline CDR1 reads SGHRS; CDR2 reads YFSETQ. The CDR3 sequence is 16 residues long. The CDR3 bases are TGCGCCAGCAGCGCCATGAGGACAGGGGAGGGGTATGGCTACACCTTC. Its protein product is CASSAMRTGEGYGYTF.

This clonotype came up a few times. The J gene is TRBJ2-7, the V gene TRBV27; D is perhaps TRBD2 (6 bases). The CDR3 contains 13 residues. Germline-derived CDR1 and CDR2 are MNHEY and SMNVEV (reference sequence). The V end was cut by 5 bases, the J end by 5 bases, with 13 bases between. In DNA, the CDR3 is TGTGCCAGCAGTCCGTCGTGGGGGGACGAGCAGTACTTC. This codes for CASSPSWGDEQYF.

The chain combines TRBV27 with TRBJ2-1; D ambiguous. This CDR3 spans 15 amino acids. Trimming left V 3 bases short and J 0 bases short, with 9 bases between. CDR1 is MNHEY, CDR2 SMNVEV, per germline (reference sequence). The CDR3 sequence is CASSFEMSSYNEQFF. CDR3 in DNA: TGTGCCAGCAGTTTTGAGATGAGCTCCTACAATGAGCAGTTCTTC.

A few counts support this clonotype. This chain joins TRBV6-1 and TRBJ2-3; the match to TRBD1 covers 7 bases. The junction had 3 bases not matched to a gene; V was cut back by 5 bases and J by 1 base. CDR3 length: 14 amino acids. The V gene's germline CDR1 is MNHNS and CDR2 SASEGT. The chain's CDR3 is CASSITGGTDTQYF. The CDR3 nucleotides are TGTGCCAGCAGTATTACAGGGGGCACAGATACGCAGTATTTT.

This clonotype was counted ten times or more. V gene TRBV4-1 combines with J gene TRBJ1-2; D possibly corresponds to TRBD1 (5 bases). V lost 1 base to trimming and J lost 2 bases, with 11 bases between them. The CDR3 consists of 15 residues. Germline CDR1 is MGHRA and CDR2 is YSYEKL. CDR3 protein: CASSQGGTTNYGYTF. The DNA of the CDR3 is TGCGCCAGCAGCCAAGGGGGGACTACGAACTATGGCTACACCTTC.